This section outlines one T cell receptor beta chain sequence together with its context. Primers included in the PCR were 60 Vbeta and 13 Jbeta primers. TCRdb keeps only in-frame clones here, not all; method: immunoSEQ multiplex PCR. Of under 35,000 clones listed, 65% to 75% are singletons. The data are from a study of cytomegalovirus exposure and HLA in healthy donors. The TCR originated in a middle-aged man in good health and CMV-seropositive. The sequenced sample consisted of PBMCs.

This CDR3 reads CASSQDWGGVSSYEQYF. The CDR3 coding sequence is TGCGCCAGCAGCCAAGATTGGGGCGGGGTGAGCTCCTACGAGCAGTACTTC. The chain joins TRBV4-1 to TRBJ2-7; possible D gene TRBD2, 6 bases. CDR1 is MGHRA, CDR2 YSYEKL, per germline. Trimming took off 0 bases at V and 0 bases at J, with 15 bases between the two ends. The CDR3 extends over 17 amino acids.